This entry features one T cell receptor beta chain sequence. Its antigen is not identified. This sample was included in a study of OX40 agonist ivuxolimab in advanced cancers. Study as a whole: Those enrolled were around 87% male, with a mean age of around 57 years and ages from about 20 to 85. Study findings and constraints: CD8+ T cells averaged more expanded clones than CD4+. Low levels of normalized T-cell clonal expansion also appeared in some nonresponders. The 0.1-3.0 mg/kg partial responders had among the lowest clonal expansion.

Method: immunoSEQ multiplex PCR; TCRdb's copy keeps in-frame clones and lacks some. The sample lists tens of thousands of clones, roughly four fifths occurring once. The V end was cut by 0 bases, the J end by 4 bases, with 9 bases between. This CDR3 is 14 amino acids long. Germline V gives CDR1 MGHRA, CDR2 YSYEKL. The receptor comes from an adult with an advanced solid tumor such as melanoma, head and neck, liver or kidney cancer. The rearrangement links TRBV4-1 to TRBJ1-1; TRBD1 is a possible D gene (5 bases). Sequenced here: CD4+ or CD8+ T cells sorted from blood, sampled in a trial of the OX40 agonist ivuxolimab. CDR3 region: CASSQEGGGTEAFF. CDR3 nucleotides: TGCGCCAGCAGCCAAGAAGGCGGGGGCACTGAAGCTTTCTTT.